This passage covers 10 T cell receptor beta chains from one sample sequenced in a study of shared clonotypes between healthy human individuals. Here immunoSEQ multiplex PCR was the method, and the copy in TCRdb shows in-frame clones only, minus some. Here the sample spans more than 550,000 clones, roughly 72% being singletons. Sample: memory CD4+ T cells sorted from blood. Regarding subset: CD45RA-negative fraction. All receptors come from a woman in her twenties or thirties in good health.

Only a few counts were recorded for this clone. The gene calls are TRBV27 and TRBJ1-5, with D hard to call. This CDR3 has 14 residues. Trimming stripped 5 bases from V and 2 bases from J, with 10 bases between. The germline V gene has CDR1 MNHEY and CDR2 SMNVEV (reference sequence). CDR3 in amino acids: CASSTSGGNQPQHF. The CDR3, as DNA: TGTGCCAGCAGTACCTCTGGGGGCAATCAGCCCCAGCATTTT.

This chain links TRBV13 with TRBJ2-7; TRBD2 aligns across 9 bases. The CDR3 has 14 residues. The junction had 7 bases not matched to a gene; V was cut back by 6 bases and J by 4 bases. CDR1 and CDR2 (germline): PRHDT, FYEKMQ (reference sequence). The CDR3 is CASSLAGSSYEQYF. The CDR3 DNA is TGTGCCAGCAGTCTAGCGGGATCAAGTTACGAGCAGTACTTC.

The CDR3 DNA reads as TGTGCCAGCAGTTTAGAGCGCCCATCCACAGATACGCAGTATTTT. Amino acid sequence: CASSLERPSTDTQYF. V and J are TRBV27 and TRBJ2-3, with D unresolved. The CDR3 is 15 residues long. Per the germline V gene, CDR1 is MNHEY and CDR2 is SMNVEV (reference sequence). V was trimmed by 2 bases and J by 2 bases, leaving 11 bases between them.

V gene TRBV7-9 combines with J gene TRBJ2-7, with D possibly being TRBD2 (5 bases). The V and J ends lost 4 bases and 3 bases respectively, with 19 bases between them. The CDR3 extends over 16 amino acids. Looked up from germline, CDR1 is SEHNR and CDR2 is FQNEAQ (reference sequence). This CDR3 reads CASSSGGYSVNYEQYF. DNA of the CDR3: TGTGCCAGCAGCTCAGGCGGGTACAGCGTCAACTACGAGCAGTACTTC. The full variable domain, in which reference TRBV7-9 and TRBJ2-7 provide the parts outside the CDR3, is DTGVSQNPRHKITKRGQNVTFRCDPISEHNRLYWYRQTLGQGPEFLTYFQNEAQLEKSRLLSDRFSAERPKGSFSTLEIQRTEQGDSAMYLCASSSGGYSVNYEQYFGPGTRLTVT.

The V call is TRBV28, the J call TRBJ1-1; 9 positions agree with TRBD1. There are 15 residues in the CDR3. CDR1 is MDHEN, CDR2 SYDVKM, per germline. V lost 6 bases, J lost 5 bases, and 10 bases stayed unmatched. In DNA, the CDR3 is TGTGCCAGCAGATCCCCCGGGACAGGGCAGACTGAAGCTTTCTTT. Translating gives CASRSPGTGQTEAFF.

This clone was counted only a few times. V gene TRBV6-1 combines with J gene TRBJ1-5; 7 bases are a match to TRBD1. The germline CDR1 and CDR2 sequences are MNHNS and SASEGT. V dropped 1 base and J dropped 6; count of bases not matched to a gene: 6. CDR3 length: 15 residues. The CDR3 loop reads CASSEGRQGFQPQHF. The CDR3 DNA reads TGTGCCAGCAGTGAAGGACGACAGGGTTTTCAGCCCCAGCATTTT.

This clone was recorded a few times. A much larger clone lies one base from this, so it may be a read error. Other DNA sequences of this sample code for an identical CDR3. The V and J genes are TRBV5-1 and TRBJ2-1; 11 nucleotides line up with TRBD2. Trimming removed 4 bases from V and 6 bases from J; junction bases left unmatched: 3. The CDR3 runs to 14 residues. Germline V lookup: CDR1 SGHRS, CDR2 YFSETQ. As DNA, the CDR3 is TGCGCCAGCAGCCCGGGGACTAGCGGCAATGAGCAGTTCTTC. Its protein is CASSPGTSGNEQFF.

This clone appeared a single time. The V call is TRBV19, the J call TRBJ1-1, with 9 bases lining up with TRBD1. Germline V gene data show CDR1 as LNHDA and CDR2 as SQIVND (reference sequence). The CDR3 has 14 amino acids. J gave up 11 bases and V 1 base, and 8 bases lay outside the gene matches. CDR3 nucleotide sequence: TGTGCCAGTAGTATAGCTCCACAGGGGGCGCGGGCTTTCTTT. Protein: CASSIAPQGARAFF.

The chain has TRBV7-6 and TRBJ2-5; 13 nucleotides match TRBD2. The CDR3 extends over 15 amino acids. Per germline, CDR1 SGHVS and CDR2 FNYEAQ. J lost 4 bases, V lost 6 bases, and 5 bases had no gene match. CDR3 sequence reads: CASRRTSGSRETQYF. The CDR3 nucleotides are TGTGCCAGCAGAAGGACTAGCGGGAGTAGAGAGACCCAGTACTTC.

The chain recombines TRBV23-1 with TRBJ1-5; weak D call: TRBD1 (6 bases). TRBV23-1 is an ORF, with its function uncertain. Trimming took 3 bases from V and 9 from J, leaving 12 bases between them. The CDR3 spans 13 residues. The DNA of the CDR3 is TGCGCCAGCAGTCACCCAGGGGCTTTGCCCCAGCATTTT. It codes for CASSHPGALPQHF.